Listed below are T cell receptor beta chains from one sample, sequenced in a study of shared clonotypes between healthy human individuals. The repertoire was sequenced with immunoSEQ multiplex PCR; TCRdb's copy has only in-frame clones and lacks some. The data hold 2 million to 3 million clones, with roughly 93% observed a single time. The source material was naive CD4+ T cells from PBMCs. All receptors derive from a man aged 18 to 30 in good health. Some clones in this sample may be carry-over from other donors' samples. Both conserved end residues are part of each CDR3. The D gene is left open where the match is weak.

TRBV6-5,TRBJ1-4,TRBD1,CASSARQGPNLFF,TGTGCCAGCAGCGCGCGACAGGGCCCAAATCTGTTTTTT
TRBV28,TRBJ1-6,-,CASSLGGTLSPLHF,TGTGCCAGCAGTCTGGGGGGGACTCTCTCACCCCTCCACTTT
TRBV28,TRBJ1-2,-,CASRNSDSYGYTF,TGTGCCAGCAGAAATTCGGACAGCTATGGCTACACCTTC
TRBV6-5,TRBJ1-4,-,CASSYSREEKLFF,TGTGCCAGCAGTTACTCCAGGGAGGAAAAGCTGTTTTTT
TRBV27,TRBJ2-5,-,CASSFRLDPLETQYF,TGTGCCAGCAGTTTTCGCCTAGACCCACTCGAGACCCAGTACTTC
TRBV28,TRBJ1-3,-,CASMREGTTGNTIYF,TGTGCCAGCATGAGGGAGGGCACTACTGGAAACACCATATATTTT
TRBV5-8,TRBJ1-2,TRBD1,CASSFNRQGNYGYTF,TGTGCCAGCAGCTTTAATCGACAGGGGAACTATGGCTACACCTTC
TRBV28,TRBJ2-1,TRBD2,CASRGSSGRVGEQFF,TGTGCCAGCAGGGGGAGTAGCGGGAGGGTTGGTGAGCAGTTCTTC
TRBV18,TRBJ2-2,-,CASSPLEGANTGELFF,TGTGCCAGCTCACCACTCGAGGGAGCGAACACCGGGGAGCTGTTTTTT
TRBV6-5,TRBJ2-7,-,CASAGSYEQYF,TGTGCCAGCGCCGGGTCCTACGAGCAGTACTTC
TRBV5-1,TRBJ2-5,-,CASSFPQREETQYF,TGCGCCAGCAGCTTCCCTCAGCGAGAAGAGACCCAGTACTTC